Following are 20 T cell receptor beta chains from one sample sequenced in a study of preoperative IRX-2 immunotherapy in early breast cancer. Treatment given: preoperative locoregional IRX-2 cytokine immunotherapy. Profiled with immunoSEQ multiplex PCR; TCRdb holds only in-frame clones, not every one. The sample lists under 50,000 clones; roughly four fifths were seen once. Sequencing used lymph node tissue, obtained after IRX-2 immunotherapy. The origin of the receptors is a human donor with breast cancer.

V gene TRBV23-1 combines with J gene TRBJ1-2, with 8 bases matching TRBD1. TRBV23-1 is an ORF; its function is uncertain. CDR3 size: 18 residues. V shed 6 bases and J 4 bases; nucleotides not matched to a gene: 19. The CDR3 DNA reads TGCGCCAGCAGCCAAGTACGCTATGGACAGGGTAGGCGCTATGGCTACACCTTC. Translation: CASSQVRYGQGRRYGYTF.

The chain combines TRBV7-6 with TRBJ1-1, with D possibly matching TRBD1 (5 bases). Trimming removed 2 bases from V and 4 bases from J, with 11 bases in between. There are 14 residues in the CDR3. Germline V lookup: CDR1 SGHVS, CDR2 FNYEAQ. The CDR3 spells CASSLMGVSTEAFF. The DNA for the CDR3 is TGTGCCAGCAGCTTAATGGGGGTGAGCACTGAAGCTTTCTTT.

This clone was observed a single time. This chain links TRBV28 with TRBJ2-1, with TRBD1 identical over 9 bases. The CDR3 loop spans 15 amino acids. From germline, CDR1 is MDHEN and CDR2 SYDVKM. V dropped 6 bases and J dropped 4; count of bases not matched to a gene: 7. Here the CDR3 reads CASSGPGQGYNEQFF. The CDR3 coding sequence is TGTGCCAGCAGCGGACCCGGACAGGGGTACAATGAGCAGTTCTTC.

The CDR3 spells CASSEPSRQALHPNYGYTF. The DNA for the CDR3 is TGTGCCAGCAGTGAGCCCTCCAGACAGGCTTTACACCCGAACTATGGCTACACCTTC. V gene TRBV6-8 combines with J gene TRBJ1-2; TRBD1 is a possible D gene (6 bases). The germline CDR1 and CDR2 sequences are MNHGY and SAAAGT. Trimming removed 5 bases from V and 2 bases from J, with 27 bases in between. CDR3 length equals 19 residues.

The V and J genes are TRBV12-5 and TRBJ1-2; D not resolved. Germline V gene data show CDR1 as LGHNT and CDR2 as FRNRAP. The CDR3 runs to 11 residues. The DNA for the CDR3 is TGTGCCAGCGGGTCACAGACACGGTGCACCTTC. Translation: CASGSQTRCTF. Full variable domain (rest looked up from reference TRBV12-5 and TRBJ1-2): DARVTQTPRHKVTEMGQEVTMRCQPILGHNTVFWYRQTMMQGLELLAYFRNRAPLDDSGMPKDRFSAEMPDATLATLKIQPSEPRDSAVYFCASGSQTRCTFGSGTRLTVV.

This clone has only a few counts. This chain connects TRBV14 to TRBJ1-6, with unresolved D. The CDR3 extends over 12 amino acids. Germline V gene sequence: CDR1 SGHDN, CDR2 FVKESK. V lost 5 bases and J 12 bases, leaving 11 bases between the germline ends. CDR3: CASSETPGPLHF. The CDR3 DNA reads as TGTGCCAGCAGCGAGACACCAGGACCCCTCCACTTT.

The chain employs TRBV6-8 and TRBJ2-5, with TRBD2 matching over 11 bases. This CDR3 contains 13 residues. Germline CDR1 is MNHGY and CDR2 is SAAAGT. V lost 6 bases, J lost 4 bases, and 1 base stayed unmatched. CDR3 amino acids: CASRTSGVETQYF. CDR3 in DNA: TGTGCCAGCAGGACTAGCGGGGTAGAGACCCAGTACTTC.

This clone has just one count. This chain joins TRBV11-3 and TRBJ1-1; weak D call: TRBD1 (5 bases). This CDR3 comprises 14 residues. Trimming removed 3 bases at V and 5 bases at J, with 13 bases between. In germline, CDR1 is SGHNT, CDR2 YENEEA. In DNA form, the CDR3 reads TGTGCCAGCAGCTTTGGGGGGACGGTAACTGAAGCTTTCTTT. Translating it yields CASSFGGTVTEAFF.

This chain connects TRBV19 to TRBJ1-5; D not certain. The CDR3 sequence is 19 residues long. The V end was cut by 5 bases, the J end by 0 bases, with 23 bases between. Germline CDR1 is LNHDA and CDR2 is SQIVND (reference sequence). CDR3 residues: CASSGGFWQAVGSNQPQHF. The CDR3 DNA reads TGTGCCAGTAGTGGTGGTTTCTGGCAAGCAGTGGGTAGCAATCAGCCCCAGCATTTT.

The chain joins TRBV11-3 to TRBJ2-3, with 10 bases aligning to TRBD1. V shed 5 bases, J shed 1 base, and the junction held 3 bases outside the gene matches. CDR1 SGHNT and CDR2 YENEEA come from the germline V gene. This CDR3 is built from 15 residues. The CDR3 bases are TGTGCCAGCAGCACCGGGACAGGGGGCACAGATACGCAGTATTTT. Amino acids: CASSTGTGGTDTQYF.

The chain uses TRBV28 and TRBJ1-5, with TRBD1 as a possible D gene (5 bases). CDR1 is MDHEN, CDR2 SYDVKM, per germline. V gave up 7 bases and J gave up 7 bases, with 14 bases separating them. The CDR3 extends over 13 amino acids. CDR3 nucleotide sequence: TGTGCCAGCATAAGGGGCGTTGGGCAGCCCCAGCATTTT. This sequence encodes CASIRGVGQPQHF.

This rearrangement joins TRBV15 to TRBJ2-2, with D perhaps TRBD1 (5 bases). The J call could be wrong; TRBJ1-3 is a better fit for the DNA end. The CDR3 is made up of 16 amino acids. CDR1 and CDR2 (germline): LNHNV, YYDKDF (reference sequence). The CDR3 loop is CATSRGAGPSGNTIYF. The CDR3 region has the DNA TGTGCCACCAGCAGAGGGGCGGGACCCTCTGGAAACACCATATATTTT.

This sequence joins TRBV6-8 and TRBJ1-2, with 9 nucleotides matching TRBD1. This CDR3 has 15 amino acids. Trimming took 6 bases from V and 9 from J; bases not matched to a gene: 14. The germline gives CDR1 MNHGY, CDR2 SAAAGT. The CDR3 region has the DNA TGTGCCAGCAGCTACCGTCGGACAGGGGAGGCTAGCTACACCTTC. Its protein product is CASSYRRTGEASYTF.

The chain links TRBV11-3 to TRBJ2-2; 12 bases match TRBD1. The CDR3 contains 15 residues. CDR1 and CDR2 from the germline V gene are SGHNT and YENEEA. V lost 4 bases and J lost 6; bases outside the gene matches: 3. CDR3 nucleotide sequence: TGTGCCAGCAGCTGGGGACAGGGGGCTCCCGGGGAGCTGTTTTTT. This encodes CASSWGQGAPGELFF.

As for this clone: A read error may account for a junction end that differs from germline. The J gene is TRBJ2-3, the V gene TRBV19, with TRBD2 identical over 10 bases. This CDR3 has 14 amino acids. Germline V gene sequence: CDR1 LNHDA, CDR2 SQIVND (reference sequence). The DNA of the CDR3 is TGTGCCAGTAGTATAGTAGTAGCGGGGGGCCTCCTACATTTT. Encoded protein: CASSIVVAGGLLHF.

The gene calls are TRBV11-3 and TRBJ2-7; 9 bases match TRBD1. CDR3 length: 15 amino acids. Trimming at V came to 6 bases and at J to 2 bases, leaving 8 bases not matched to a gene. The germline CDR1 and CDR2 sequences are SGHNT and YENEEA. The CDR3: CASSVGQGNPYEQYF. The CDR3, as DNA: TGTGCCAGCAGTGTCGGACAGGGGAACCCCTACGAGCAGTACTTC.

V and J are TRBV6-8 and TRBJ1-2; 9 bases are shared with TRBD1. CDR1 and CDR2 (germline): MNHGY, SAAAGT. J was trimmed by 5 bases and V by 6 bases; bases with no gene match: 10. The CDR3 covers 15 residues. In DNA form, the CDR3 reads TGTGCCAGCAGGTCCGGGACAGGGAAGGAATATGGCTACACCTTC. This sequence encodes CASRSGTGKEYGYTF.

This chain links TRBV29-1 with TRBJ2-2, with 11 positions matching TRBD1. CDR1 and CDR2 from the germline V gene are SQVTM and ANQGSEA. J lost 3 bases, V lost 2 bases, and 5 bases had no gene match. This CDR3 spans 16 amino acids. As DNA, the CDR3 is TGCAGCGTTGAAATTTGGGACAGGGGGGACACCGGGGAGCTGTTTTTT. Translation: CSVEIWDRGDTGELFF.

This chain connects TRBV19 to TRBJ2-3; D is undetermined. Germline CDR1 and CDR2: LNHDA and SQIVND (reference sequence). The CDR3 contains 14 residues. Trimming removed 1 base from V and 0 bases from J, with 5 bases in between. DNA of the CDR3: TGTGCCAGTAGTATAGGCCAGAGCACAGATACGCAGTATTTT. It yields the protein CASSIGQSTDTQYF.

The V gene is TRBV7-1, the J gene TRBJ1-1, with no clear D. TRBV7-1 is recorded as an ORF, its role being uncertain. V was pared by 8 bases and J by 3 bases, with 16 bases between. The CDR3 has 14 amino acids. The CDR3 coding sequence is TGTGCCAGCGGCCCATCCGGGAGGCACACTGAAGCTTTCTTT. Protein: CASGPSGRHTEAFF.